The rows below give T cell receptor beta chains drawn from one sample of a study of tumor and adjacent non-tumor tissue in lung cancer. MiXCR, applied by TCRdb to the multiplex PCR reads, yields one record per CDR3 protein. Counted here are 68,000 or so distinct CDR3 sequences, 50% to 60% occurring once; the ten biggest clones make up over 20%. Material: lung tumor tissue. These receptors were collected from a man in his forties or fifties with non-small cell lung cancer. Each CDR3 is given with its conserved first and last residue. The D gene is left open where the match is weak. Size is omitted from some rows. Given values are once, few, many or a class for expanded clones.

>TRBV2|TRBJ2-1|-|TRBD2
TGTGCCAACACGCGCGGGAGTGGGTTAGGCAATGAGCAGTTCTTC
CANTRGSGLGNEQFF
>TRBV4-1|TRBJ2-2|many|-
TGCGCCAGCAGCCGGATCAAGGACAGCGGGGAGCTGTTTTTT
CASSRIKDSGELFF
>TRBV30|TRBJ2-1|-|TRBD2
TGTGCCTCCTATACGGGGACTAGCGGTGACTACAATGAGCAGTTCTTC
CASYTGTSGDYNEQFF
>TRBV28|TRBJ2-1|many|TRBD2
TGTGCCAGCAGCCCGGGAGGGCCGTACAATGAGCAGTTCTTC
CASSPGGPYNEQFF
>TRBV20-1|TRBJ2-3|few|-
TGCAGTGCTATCGGGGCTGGCGATACGCAGTATTTT
CSAIGAGDTQYF
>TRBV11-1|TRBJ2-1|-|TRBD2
TGTGCCAGCATCTTAGGGACTGGCGGGAGGACCCAGTTCTTC
CASILGTGGRTQFF
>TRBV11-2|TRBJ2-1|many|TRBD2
TGTGCCAGCAGCCTTAAGGGACTAGCGGGCTTTTCCTACAATGAGCAGTTCTTC
CASSLKGLAGFSYNEQFF
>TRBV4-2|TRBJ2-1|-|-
TGTGCCGGCAGCCAAGATACGGGCGGGGAGAGGAACAATGAGCAGTTCTTC
CAGSQDTGGERNNEQFF
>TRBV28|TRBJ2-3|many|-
TGTGCCAGCAGTTCGGACACTGGACCAGATACGCAGTATTTT
CASSSDTGPDTQYF
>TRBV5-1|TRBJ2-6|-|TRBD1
TGCGCCAGCAGCCCGACAGGGACTGGGGCCAACGTCCTGACTTTC
CASSPTGTGANVLTF
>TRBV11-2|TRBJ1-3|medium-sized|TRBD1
TGTGCCAGCAGCGTACTGGGGACAGGCTCCGGAAACACCATATATTTT
CASSVLGTGSGNTIYF
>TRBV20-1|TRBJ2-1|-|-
TGCAGTGCCTCTAGGAGGCGTGTGAGAGGTAATGAGCAGTTCTTC
CSASRRRVRGNEQFF
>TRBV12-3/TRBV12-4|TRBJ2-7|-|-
TGTGCCAGCAGTTTCCCCCAGCTCCCCAACGAGCAGTACTTC
CASSFPQLPNEQYF
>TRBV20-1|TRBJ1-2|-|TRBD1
TGCAGTGCTCCCCCGACAGGGTCTGAAGGCTATGGCTACACCTTC
CSAPPTGSEGYGYTF
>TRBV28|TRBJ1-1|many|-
TGTGCCAGCACTTACATCCTTGAGGGTGAAGCTTTCTTT
CASTYILEGEAFF
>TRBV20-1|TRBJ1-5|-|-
TGCAATACTAGATGGCAAATCAATCAGCCCCAGCATTTT
CNTRWQINQPQHF
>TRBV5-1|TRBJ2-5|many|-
TGCGCCAGCAGCTTGGGTAGACAAGAGACCCAGTACTTC
CASSLGRQETQYF
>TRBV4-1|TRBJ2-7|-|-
TGCACCAGCAGCCTTCATGGTGAACAGTACTTC
CTSSLHGEQYF
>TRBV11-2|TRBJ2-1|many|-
TGTGCCAGCAGCTTAGAACTAGTTGGCAATGAGCAGTTCTTC
CASSLELVGNEQFF
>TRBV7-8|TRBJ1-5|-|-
TGTCCCAGCAGTTTAGACGTACTGCCCGATCAGCCCCAGCATTTT
CPSSLDVLPDQPQHF
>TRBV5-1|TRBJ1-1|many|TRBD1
TGCGCCAGCAGCCTACAGACAGGGAGTGGCACTGAAGCTTTCTTT
CASSLQTGSGTEAFF
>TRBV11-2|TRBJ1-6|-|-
TGTACCAGCAGCTTCCCGGGACACAACAATAATTCACCCCTCCACTTT
CTSSFPGHNNNSPLHF
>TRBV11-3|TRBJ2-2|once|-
TGTACCAGCAGCCTCAACATGCGGGGCGGGGAGTTGTTTTTT
CTSSLNMRGGELFF
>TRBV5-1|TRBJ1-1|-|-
TGCGCAAGCAGCTTGGCCGTGGGGTCCACTGAAGCTTTCTTT
CASSLAVGSTEAFF
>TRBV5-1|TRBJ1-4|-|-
TGCGCCAGCAGCCCCCGTACGACGGTAGCTAATGAAAAACTGTTTTTT
CASSPRTTVANEKLFF
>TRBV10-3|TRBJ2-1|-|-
TGTGCCATCAGTGGGGGTAGCGGAAGGGCCATGGGAGAGCAGTTCTTC
CAISGGSGRAMGEQFF
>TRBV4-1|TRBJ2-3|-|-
TGCGCCAGCAGCCAGACCCTTTGGCCACAGGGCTTGTGGGATGGAGATACGCAGTATTTT
CASSQTLWPQGLWDGDTQYF
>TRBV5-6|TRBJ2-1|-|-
TGTGCCAGCAGCACGAAACTGGGGTTACGTACAAATGAGCAGTTCTTC
CASSTKLGLRTNEQFF
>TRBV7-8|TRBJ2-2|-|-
TGTGCCAGCAGCTCATCCCACTCGAGCACCGGGGAGCTGTTTTTC
CASSSSHSSTGELFF
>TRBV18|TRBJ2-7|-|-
TGTGCCAGCTCAGGGGACCAGGGGCTTTACGAGCAGTACTTC
CASSGDQGLYEQYF
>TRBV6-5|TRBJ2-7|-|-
TGTGCCAGCAGTTACGCGGACGTGACCTGCGGGCAGTACTTC
CASSYADVTCGQYF
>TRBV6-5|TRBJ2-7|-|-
TGTGCCAGCAGTTACGACTTCTCCGGTCGGGGGATCCACGAGCTGTACTTC
CASSYDFSGRGIHELYF
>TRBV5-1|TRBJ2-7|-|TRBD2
TGCGCCAGCAGCTTGGCAGGGACTAGCGGAGTCTACGAGCAGTACTTC
CASSLAGTSGVYEQYF
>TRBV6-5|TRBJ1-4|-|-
TGTGCCAGCAAGAGAGAGACAGCTGGTAGTGAAAAACTGTTTTTT
CASKRETAGSEKLFF
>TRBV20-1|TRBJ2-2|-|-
TGCAGTGCTAGCAAGGCGAACACCGGGCAGCTGTTTTTT
CSASKANTGQLFF
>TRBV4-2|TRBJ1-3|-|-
TGTGCCAGCAGCGTACATGACACGGCTGGAAATACCATATATTTT
CASSVHDTAGNTIYF